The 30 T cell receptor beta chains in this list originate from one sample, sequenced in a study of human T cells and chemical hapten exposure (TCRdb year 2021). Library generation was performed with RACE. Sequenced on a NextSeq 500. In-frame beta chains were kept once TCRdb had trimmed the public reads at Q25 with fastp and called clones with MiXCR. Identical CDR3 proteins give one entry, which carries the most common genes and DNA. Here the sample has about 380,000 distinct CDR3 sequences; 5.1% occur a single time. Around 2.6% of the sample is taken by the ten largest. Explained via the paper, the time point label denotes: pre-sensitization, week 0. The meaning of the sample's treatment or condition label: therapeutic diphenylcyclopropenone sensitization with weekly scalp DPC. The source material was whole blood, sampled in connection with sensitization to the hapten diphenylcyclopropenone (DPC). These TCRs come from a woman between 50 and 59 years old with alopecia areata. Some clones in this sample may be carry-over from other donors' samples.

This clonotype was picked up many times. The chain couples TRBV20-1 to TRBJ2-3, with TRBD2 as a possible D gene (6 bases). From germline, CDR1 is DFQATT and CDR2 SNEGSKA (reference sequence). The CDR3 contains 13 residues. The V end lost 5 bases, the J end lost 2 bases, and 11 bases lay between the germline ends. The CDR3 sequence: CSAGGLDTDTQYF. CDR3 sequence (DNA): TGCAGTGCTGGGGGACTTGACACAGATACGCAGTATTTT.

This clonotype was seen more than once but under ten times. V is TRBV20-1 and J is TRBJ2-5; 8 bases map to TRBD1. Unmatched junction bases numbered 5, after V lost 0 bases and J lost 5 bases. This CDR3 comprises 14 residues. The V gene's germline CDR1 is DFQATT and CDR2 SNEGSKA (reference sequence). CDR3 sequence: CSARDTGGVETQYF. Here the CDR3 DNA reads TGCAGTGCTAGAGATACAGGGGGTGTCGAGACCCAGTACTTC.

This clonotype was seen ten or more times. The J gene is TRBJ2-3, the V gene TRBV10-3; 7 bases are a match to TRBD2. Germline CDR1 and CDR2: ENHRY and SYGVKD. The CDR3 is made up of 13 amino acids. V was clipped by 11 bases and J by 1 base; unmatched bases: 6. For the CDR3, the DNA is TGTGCCGCCCTGGGGGGGGGCACAGATACGCAGTATTTT. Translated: CAALGGGTDTQYF.

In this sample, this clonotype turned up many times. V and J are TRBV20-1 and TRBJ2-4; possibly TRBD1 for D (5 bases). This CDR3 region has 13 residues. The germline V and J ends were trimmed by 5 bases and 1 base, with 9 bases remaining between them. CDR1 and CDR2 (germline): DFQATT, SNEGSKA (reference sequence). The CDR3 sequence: CSAEDSAKNIQYF. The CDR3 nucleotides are TGCAGTGCTGAAGACAGCGCCAAAAACATTCAGTACTTC.

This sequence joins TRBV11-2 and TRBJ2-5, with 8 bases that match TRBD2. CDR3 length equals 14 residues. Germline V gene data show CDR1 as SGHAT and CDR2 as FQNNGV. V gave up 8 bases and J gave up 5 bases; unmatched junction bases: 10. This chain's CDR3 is CASVEGRGVETQYF. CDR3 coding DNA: TGTGCCAGCGTCGAAGGGCGGGGGGTGGAGACCCAGTACTTC.

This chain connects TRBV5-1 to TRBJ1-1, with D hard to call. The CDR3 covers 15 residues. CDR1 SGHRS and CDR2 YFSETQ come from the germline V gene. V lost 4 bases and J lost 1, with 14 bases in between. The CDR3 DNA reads TGCGCCAGCAGCCTTTCGAGCAGCGAGAACACTGAAGCTTTCTTT. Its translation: CASSLSSSENTEAFF.

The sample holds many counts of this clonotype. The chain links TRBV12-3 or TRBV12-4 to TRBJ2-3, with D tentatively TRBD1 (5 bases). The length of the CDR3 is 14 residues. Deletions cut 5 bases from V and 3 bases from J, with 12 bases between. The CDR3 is CASSPGFGTDTQYF. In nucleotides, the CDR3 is TGTGCCAGCAGTCCAGGGTTCGGGACAGATACGCAGTATTTT.

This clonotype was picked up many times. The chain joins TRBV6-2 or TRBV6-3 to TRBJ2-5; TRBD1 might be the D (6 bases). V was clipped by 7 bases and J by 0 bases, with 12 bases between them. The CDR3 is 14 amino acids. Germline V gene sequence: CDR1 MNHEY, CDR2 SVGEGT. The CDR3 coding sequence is TGTGCCAGCACCTATGACAGGTACCAAGAGACCCAGTACTTC. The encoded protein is CASTYDRYQETQYF.

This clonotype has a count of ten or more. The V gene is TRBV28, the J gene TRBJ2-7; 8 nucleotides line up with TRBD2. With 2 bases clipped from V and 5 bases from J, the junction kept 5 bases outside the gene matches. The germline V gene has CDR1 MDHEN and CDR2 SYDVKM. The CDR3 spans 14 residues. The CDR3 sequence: CASSLIGRANEQYF. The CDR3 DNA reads TGTGCCAGCAGTTTAATCGGGAGGGCCAACGAGCAGTACTTC.

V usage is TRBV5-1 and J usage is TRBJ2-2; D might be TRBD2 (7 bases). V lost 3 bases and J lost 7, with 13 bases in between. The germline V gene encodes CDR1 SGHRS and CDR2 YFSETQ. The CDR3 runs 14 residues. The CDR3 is CASSWGGANGELFF. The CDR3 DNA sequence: TGCGCCAGCAGCTGGGGGGGCGCAAACGGGGAGCTGTTTTTT.

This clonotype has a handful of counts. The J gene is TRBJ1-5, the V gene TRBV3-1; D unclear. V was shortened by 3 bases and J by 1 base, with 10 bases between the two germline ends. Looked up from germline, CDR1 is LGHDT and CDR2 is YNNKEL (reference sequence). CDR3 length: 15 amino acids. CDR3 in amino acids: CASSHGGGSNQPQHF. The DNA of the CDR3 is TGTGCCAGCAGCCATGGAGGAGGCAGCAATCAGCCCCAGCATTTT.

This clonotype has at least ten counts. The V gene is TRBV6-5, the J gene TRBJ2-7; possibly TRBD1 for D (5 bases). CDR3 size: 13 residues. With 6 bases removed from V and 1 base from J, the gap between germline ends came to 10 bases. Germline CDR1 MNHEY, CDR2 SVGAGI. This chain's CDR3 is CASRSTGSYEQYF. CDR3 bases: TGTGCCAGCAGATCCACAGGTTCCTACGAGCAGTACTTC.

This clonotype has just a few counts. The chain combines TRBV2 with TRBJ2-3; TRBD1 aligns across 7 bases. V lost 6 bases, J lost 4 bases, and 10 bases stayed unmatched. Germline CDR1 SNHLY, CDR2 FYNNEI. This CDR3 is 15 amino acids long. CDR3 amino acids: CASSEGQPGADTQYF. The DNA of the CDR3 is TGTGCCAGCAGCGAGGGACAGCCCGGGGCAGATACGCAGTATTTT.

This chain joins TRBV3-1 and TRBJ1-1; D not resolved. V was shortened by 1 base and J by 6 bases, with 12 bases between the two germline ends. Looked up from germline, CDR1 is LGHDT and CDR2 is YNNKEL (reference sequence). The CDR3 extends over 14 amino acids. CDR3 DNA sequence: TGTGCCAGCAGCCAAGGACACCGGGGAGCTGAAGCTTTCTTT. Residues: CASSQGHRGAEAFF. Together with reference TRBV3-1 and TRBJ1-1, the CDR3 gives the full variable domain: DTAVSQTPKYLVTQMGNDKSIKCEQNLGHDTMYWYKQDSKKFLKIMFSYNNKELIINETVPNRFSPKSPDKAHLNLHINSLELGDSAVYFCASSQGHRGAEAFFGQGTRLTVV.

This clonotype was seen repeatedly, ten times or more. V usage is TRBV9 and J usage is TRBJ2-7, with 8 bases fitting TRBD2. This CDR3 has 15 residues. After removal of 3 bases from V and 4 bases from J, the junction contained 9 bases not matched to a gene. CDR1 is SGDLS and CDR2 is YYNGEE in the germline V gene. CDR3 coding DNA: TGTGCCAGCAGCGCCGAAGGGACTAGAGTTTACGAGCAGTACTTC. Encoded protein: CASSAEGTRVYEQYF.

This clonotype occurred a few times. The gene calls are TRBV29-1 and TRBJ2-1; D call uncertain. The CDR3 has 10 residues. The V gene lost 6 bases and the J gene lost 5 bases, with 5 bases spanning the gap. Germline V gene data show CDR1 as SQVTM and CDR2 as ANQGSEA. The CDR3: CSVQNNEQFF. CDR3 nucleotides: TGCAGCGTCCAAAACAATGAGCAGTTCTTC.

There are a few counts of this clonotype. The CDR3 region is CASSSRTVSNQPQHF. In DNA form, the CDR3 reads TGTGCCAGCAGTTCCAGGACAGTTAGCAATCAGCCCCAGCATTTT. The chain joins TRBV6-5 to TRBJ1-5, with a possible D match to TRBD1 (6 bases). This CDR3 is 15 amino acids long. V lost 4 bases to trimming and J lost 0 bases, with 10 bases between them. The germline V gene has CDR1 MNHEY and CDR2 SVGAGI.

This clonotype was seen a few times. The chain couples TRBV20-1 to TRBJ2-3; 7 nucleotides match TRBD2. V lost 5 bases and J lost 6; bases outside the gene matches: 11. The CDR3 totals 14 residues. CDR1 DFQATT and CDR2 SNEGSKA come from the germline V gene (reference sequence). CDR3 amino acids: CSAFNLAGADTQYF. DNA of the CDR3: TGCAGTGCTTTTAACTTAGCGGGCGCGGATACGCAGTATTTT.

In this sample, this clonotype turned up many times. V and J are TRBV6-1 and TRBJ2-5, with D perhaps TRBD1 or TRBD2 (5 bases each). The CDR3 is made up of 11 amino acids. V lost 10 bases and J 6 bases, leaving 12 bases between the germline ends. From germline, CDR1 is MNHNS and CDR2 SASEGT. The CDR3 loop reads CAIRDLKTQYF. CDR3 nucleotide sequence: TGTGCCATCCGGGACCTGAAGACCCAGTACTTC.

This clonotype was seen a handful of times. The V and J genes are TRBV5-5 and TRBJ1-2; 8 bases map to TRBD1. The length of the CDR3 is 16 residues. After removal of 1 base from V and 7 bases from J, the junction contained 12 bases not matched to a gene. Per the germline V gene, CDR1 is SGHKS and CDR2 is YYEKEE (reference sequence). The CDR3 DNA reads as TGTGCCAGCAGCTTGAGAGGACAGGGACGCAATGGTGGCTACACCTTC. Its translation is CASSLRGQGRNGGYTF.

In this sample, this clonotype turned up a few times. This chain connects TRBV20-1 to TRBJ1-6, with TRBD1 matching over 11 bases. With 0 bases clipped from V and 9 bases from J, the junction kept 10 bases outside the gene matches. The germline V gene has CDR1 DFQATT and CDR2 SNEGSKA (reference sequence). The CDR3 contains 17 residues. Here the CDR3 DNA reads TGCAGTGCTAGAGATAGTAGGGGCGGACAGGGGGCTTCACCCCTCCACTTT. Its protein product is CSARDSRGGQGASPLHF.

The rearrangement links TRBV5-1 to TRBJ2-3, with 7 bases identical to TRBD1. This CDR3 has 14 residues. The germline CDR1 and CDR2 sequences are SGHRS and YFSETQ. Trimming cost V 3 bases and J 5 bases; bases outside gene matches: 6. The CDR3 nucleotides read TGCGCCAGCAGCTCCGGACAGGCGGGAGATACGCAGTATTTT. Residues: CASSSGQAGDTQYF.

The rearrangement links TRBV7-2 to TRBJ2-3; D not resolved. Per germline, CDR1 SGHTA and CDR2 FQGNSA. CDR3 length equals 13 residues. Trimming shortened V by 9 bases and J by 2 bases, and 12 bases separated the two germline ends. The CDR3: CARNPPNTDTQYF. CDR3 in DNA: TGTGCCAGAAACCCGCCCAACACAGATACGCAGTATTTT.

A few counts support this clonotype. The CDR3 reads CASSPLASSSYNEQFF. CDR3 DNA sequence: TGTGCCAGCAGCCCGTTAGCGAGTAGCTCCTACAATGAGCAGTTCTTC. The chain uses TRBV7-2 and TRBJ2-1, with D possibly TRBD2 on 5 matching bases. Trimming removed 5 bases at V and 0 bases at J, with 14 bases between. This CDR3 comprises 16 residues. Germline V lookup: CDR1 SGHTA, CDR2 FQGNSA.

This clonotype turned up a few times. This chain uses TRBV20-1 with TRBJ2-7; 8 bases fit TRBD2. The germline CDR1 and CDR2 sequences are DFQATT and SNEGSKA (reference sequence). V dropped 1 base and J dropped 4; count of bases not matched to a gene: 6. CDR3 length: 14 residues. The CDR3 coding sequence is TGCAGTGCTAGAGTAACCGGGACTAGGTACGAGCAGTACTTC. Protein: CSARVTGTRYEQYF.

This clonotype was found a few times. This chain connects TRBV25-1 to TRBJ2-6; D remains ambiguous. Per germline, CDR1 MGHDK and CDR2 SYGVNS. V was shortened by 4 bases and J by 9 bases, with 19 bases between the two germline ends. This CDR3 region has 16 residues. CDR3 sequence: CASSGSLGRSLNVLTF. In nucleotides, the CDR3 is TGTGCCAGCAGTGGCTCCCTCGGACGGAGCCTCAACGTCCTGACTTTC.

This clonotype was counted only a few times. The DNA of the CDR3 is TGTGCCAGCAGCAACGCAGGGAATCAGCCCCAGCATTTT. Protein product: CASSNAGNQPQHF. V gene TRBV12-3 or TRBV12-4 combines with J gene TRBJ1-5; possible D gene TRBD1, 5 bases. Trimming pared 6 bases from V and 4 bases from J, leaving 10 bases between. The CDR3 has 13 amino acids.

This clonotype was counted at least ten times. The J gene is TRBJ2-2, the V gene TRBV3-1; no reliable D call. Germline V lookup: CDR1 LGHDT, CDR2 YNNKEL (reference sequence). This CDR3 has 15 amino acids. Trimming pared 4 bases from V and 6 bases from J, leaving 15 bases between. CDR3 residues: CASSLGPFLAGELFF. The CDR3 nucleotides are TGTGCCAGCAGCCTCGGGCCCTTTTTAGCCGGGGAGCTGTTTTTT.

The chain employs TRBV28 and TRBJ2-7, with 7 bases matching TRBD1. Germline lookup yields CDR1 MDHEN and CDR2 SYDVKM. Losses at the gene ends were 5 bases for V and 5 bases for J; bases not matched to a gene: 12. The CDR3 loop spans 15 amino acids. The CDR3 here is CASSDTGDRVDEQYF. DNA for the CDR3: TGTGCCAGCAGTGATACAGGGGATCGGGTGGACGAGCAGTACTTC.

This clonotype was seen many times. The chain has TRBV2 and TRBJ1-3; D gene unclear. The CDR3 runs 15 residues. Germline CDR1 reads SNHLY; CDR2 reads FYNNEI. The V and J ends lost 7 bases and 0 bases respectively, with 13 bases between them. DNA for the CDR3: TGTGCCAGCACCCCTAGCGCATTCTCTGGAAACACCATATATTTT. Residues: CASTPSAFSGNTIYF. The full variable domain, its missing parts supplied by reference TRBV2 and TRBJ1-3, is EPEVTQTPSHQVTQMGQEVILRCVPISNHLYFYWYRQILGQKVEFLVSFYNNEISEKSEIFDDQFSVERPDGSNFTLKIRSTKLEDSAMYFCASTPSAFSGNTIYFGEGSWLTVV.